Listed below are T cell receptor beta chains from one sample, sequenced in a study of CD8+ T cells in alopecia areata. Clones were sequenced by immunoSEQ multiplex PCR, and TCRdb holds only the in-frame ones, with some missing. The sample holds 100,000 to 140,000 clones, over 80% seen once. Sequences were derived from CD8+ T cells sorted from blood, sampled at week 24, from a patient treated with tofacitinib. These TCRs come from a human donor with alopecia areata. Both conserved end residues are part of each CDR3. A D gene is named only where the DNA matches it firmly. Size is omitted from some rows. Given values are once, few, many or a class for expanded clones.

TGTGCCAGCAGCGCCGGACTAGCGGGGGGCAATGAGCAGTTCTTC	CASSAGLAGGNEQFF	TRBJ2-1	15	-	TRBD2	TRBV6-5
TGTGCCAGCAGCTTATTTGGGGGGCCAGGCTACGAGCAGTACTTC	CASSLFGGPGYEQYF	TRBJ2-7	15	-	-	TRBV7-6
TGTGCCAGCAGTTTATTGCCCAGGGGTGGGAATGAGCAGTTCTTC	CASSLLPRGGNEQFF	TRBJ2-1	15	-	-	TRBV27
TGTGCCAGCAGTATCCCAGTGGCTTTGAACACTGAAGCTTTCTTT	CASSIPVALNTEAFF	TRBJ1-1	15	-	-	TRBV13
TGTGCCAGCTCACCAAAGGACAGCGACCTCTCCGGCTACACCTTC	CASSPKDSDLSGYTF	TRBJ1-2	15	-	-	TRBV18
TGCGCCAGCAAACAGACAGGGGTTATCTATAACACCGGGGAGCTGTTTTTT	CASKQTGVIYNTGELFF	TRBJ2-2	17	-	TRBD1	TRBV5-1
TGTGCCAGCAGATCGTACCTAGGGGTAGATACGCAGTATTTT	CASRSYLGVDTQYF	TRBJ2-3	14	-	-	TRBV7-2
TGTGCCAGCAGCTGGCTAGCGGCCCAAGAGACCCAGTACTTC	CASSWLAAQETQYF	TRBJ2-5	14	few	TRBD2	TRBV7-7
TGTGCCAGCAGCAGGGCCCCGGTGGCGAGTGGTTACGAGCAGTACTTC	CASSRAPVASGYEQYF	TRBJ2-7	16	few	-	TRBV7-8
TGCGCCAGCAGCCAATGGACAGGTGGTTCCTACGAGCAGTACTTC	CASSQWTGGSYEQYF	TRBJ2-7	15	-	TRBD1	TRBV4-1
TGTGCCAGCAGCTCGCAGAAGGATTACCGGGACGATGAAGCTTTCTTT	CASSSQKDYRDDEAFF	TRBJ1-1	16	-	-	TRBV7-9
TGTGCCAGTAGTATATGGGGGAACACTGAAGCTTTCTTT	CASSIWGNTEAFF	TRBJ1-1	13	-	-	TRBV19
TGTGCCAGCAGGCTAGCGGGGGGGCGGCCCGGGAACAATGAGCAGTTCTTC	CASRLAGGRPGNNEQFF	TRBJ2-1	17	once	TRBD2	TRBV2
TGTGCCAGCAGTGAATGGGGGAGCTCTGGGGCCAACGTCCTGACTTTC	CASSEWGSSGANVLTF	TRBJ2-6	16	-	-	TRBV6-4
TGTGCCAGCAGCCAAGATCGGGGGGGTCTGTCCTACGAGCAGTACTTC	CASSQDRGGLSYEQYF	TRBJ2-7	16	-	TRBD2	TRBV4-2
TGTGCCAGCAGTGGTGAAAGTCAGTATTTT	CASSGESQYF	TRBJ2-3	10	-	-	TRBV2
TGTGCCTGGGACCCCGGGACATTTTACAATGAGCAGTTCTTC	CAWDPGTFYNEQFF	TRBJ2-1	14	-	-	TRBV30
TGTGCCAGCAGTGAAAGGGGAAGCAATGAGCAGTTCTTC	CASSERGSNEQFF	TRBJ2-1	13	-	-	TRBV27
TGTGCCAGCAGCACCAAAATGACAGGGGGATCAAATCAGCCCCAGCATTTT	CASSTKMTGGSNQPQHF	TRBJ1-5	17	-	TRBD1	TRBV7-2
TGTGCCAGCAGCCCAGCAAACGATGAGCAGTTCTTC	CASSPANDEQFF	TRBJ2-1	12	-	-	TRBV7-6
TGCGCCAGCAGCTTAACGCAGGGACTATACAATGAGCAGTTCTTC	CASSLTQGLYNEQFF	TRBJ2-1	15	-	TRBD2	TRBV5-1
TGCGCCAGCAGCCAAAGATTGGGCAGGGAGAACACTGAAGCTTTCTTT	CASSQRLGRENTEAFF	TRBJ1-1	16	-	-	TRBV4-1
TGCGCCAGCAGCGAACGACAGGGGGCTCAAGCTTTCTTT	CASSERQGAQAFF	TRBJ1-1	13	-	TRBD1	TRBV4-1
TGTGCCAGCACCCCGACGGGGAGAGGCTACGAGCAGTACTTC	CASTPTGRGYEQYF	TRBJ2-7	14	-	-	TRBV6-5
TGTGCCAGCAGTTTACGACAGGGTCGCACAGATACGCAGTATTTT	CASSLRQGRTDTQYF	TRBJ2-3	15	-	TRBD1	TRBV27
TGTGCCAGCAGCCATCTAGCGGGGGGAACCGGGGAGCTGTTTTTT	CASSHLAGGTGELFF	TRBJ2-2	15	-	TRBD2	TRBV14
TGTGCCAGCAGCTTCATCAGCGGGGAGATGTCAGATACGCAGTATTTT	CASSFISGEMSDTQYF	TRBJ2-3	16	-	TRBD2	TRBV7-2
TGCAGCGCCTCAGGGGAGGGTGAAAAACTGTTTTTT	CSASGEGEKLFF	TRBJ1-4	12	-	-	TRBV29-1
TGTGCCAGCAGCCACCCCAGGGGGCAGAACACTGAAGCTTTCTTT	CASSHPRGQNTEAFF	TRBJ1-1	15	few	TRBD1	TRBV7-3
TGTGCCAGCAGTTATGTAGAGGGCGATACGCAGTATTTT	CASSYVEGDTQYF	TRBJ2-3	13	-	-	TRBV6-5
TGCAGCGTTATTTTGGGCTACGAGCAGTACTTC	CSVILGYEQYF	TRBJ2-7	11	-	-	TRBV29-1
TGCGCTTCCGCGGGTTCTGAAGCTTTCTTT	CASAGSEAFF	TRBJ1-1	10	-	-	TRBV10-2
TGTGCCAGCAGTTACTCGTCACAGGGCGAGCAGTACTTC	CASSYSSQGEQYF	TRBJ2-7	13	-	-	TRBV6-5
TGTGCCAGCAGCGTCTCGGGGGCTGGAAACACCATATATTTT	CASSVSGAGNTIYF	TRBJ1-3	14	-	-	TRBV9
TGTGCCAGCAGCCCCCGACAGAGCACAGATACGCAGTATTTT	CASSPRQSTDTQYF	TRBJ2-3	14	-	-	TRBV7-9
TGCAGCGTTGAAGACCGGGACACCACTGAAGCTTTCTTT	CSVEDRDTTEAFF	TRBJ1-1	13	once	-	TRBV29-1
TGTGCCAGCACCACAACAGGGCTGCAAGAGACCCAGTACTTC	CASTTTGLQETQYF	TRBJ2-5	14	-	-	TRBV7-2
TGTGCCAGCAGCGATACGCAGGGGTACTACGAGCAGTACTTC	CASSDTQGYYEQYF	TRBJ2-7	14	once	-	TRBV7-8
TGTGCCAGCAGCCCAGGACAGCAATACGAGCAGTACTTC	CASSPGQQYEQYF	TRBJ2-7	13	-	-	TRBV11-2
TGCAGCGTAGAGAGGGTCACCGGGGAGCTGTTTTTT	CSVERVTGELFF	TRBJ2-2	12	-	-	TRBV29-1
TGTGCCAGCTCACCCACTAGCCCGGGGGCCAAAAACATTCAGTACTTC	CASSPTSPGAKNIQYF	TRBJ2-4	16	-	-	TRBV18
TGTGCCAGCAGTCCAGGGGGCTACGGAGAAAAACTGTTTTTT	CASSPGGYGEKLFF	TRBJ1-4	14	-	TRBD1	TRBV27
TGCGCCAGCATCAATCCTAGCGGGGGGGCCTACACGCAGTATTTT	CASINPSGGAYTQYF	TRBJ2-3	15	-	TRBD2	TRBV5-1
TGTGCCAGCAGCCTCGGTGGCGGGGGGGGATACAATGAGCAGTTCTTC	CASSLGGGGGYNEQFF	TRBJ2-1	16	-	TRBD2	TRBV7-6
TGTGCCAGCAGCCCCCCCTCCGTTGGCGGGGGAGAGACCCAGTACTTC	CASSPPSVGGGETQYF	TRBJ2-5	16	-	TRBD2	TRBV7-6
TGCAGCGTTGAAGCAGGGTTAAACTATGGCTACACCTTC	CSVEAGLNYGYTF	TRBJ1-2	13	-	-	TRBV29-1
TGCGCCAGCAGCCAAGCCGCCTACAATGAGCAGTTCTTC	CASSQAAYNEQFF	TRBJ2-1	13	-	-	TRBV4-1
TGCGCCAGCAGAGACTACCCCACGGCTGACGAGCAGTACTTC	CASRDYPTADEQYF	TRBJ2-7	14	-	-	TRBV4-1
TGTGCCATCAGTGATAAGGACACCCAAGAGACCCAGTACTTC	CAISDKDTQETQYF	TRBJ2-5	14	-	-	TRBV10-3